This TCR beta chain was captured in a study of blood T cells in healthy people across ages. Study-level points and caveats: Any conclusive comparison of naive versus antigen-experienced cells was prevented by using unsorted PBMCs.

The CDR3 is 15 amino acids. Unmatched junction bases numbered 11, after V lost 6 bases and J lost 7 bases. The authors ran a second PCR of about 7 to 11 cycles using a sample-barcoded 5' primer and a J-beta primer mix. Each sample yielded at least 3 million CDR3-containing paired-end reads. TCRdb used MiXCR to reprocess the 5' RACE reads, holding one entry per CDR3 protein. The table has about 1.1 million distinct CDR3 sequences, roughly two fifths seen once. This clonotype was counted ten times or more. Its antigen is as yet unknown. Isolation of PBMCs gave at least 6 million cells per sample. The chain is built from TRBV12-3 or TRBV12-4 and TRBJ1-4, with TRBD1 identical over 7 bases. This TCR derives from a man between 18 and 35 years old in good health. The specimen sequenced was blood. The CDR3 DNA is TGTGCCAGCAGAAGACTTCAGGGGGGTGGTGAAAAACTGTTTTTT. Translating gives CASRRLQGGGEKLFF.